The 13 T cell receptor beta chains listed next were all sequenced from one sample in a study of human T cells and chemical hapten exposure. TCRdb independently ran MiXCR on the RACE reads; one entry per CDR3 protein. The data show approximately 87,000 distinct CDR3 sequences, roughly 10% seen once. The time point is: patch test 2, 6 weeks after DPC sensitization. Noted treatment: therapeutic diphenylcyclopropenone sensitization with weekly scalp DPC. Material: whole blood, obtained in connection with sensitization to the hapten diphenylcyclopropenone (DPC). Receptor source: a woman in her thirties or forties with alopecia areata. Some clones in this sample may be carry-over from other donors' samples.

The sample holds many counts of this clonotype. V is TRBV2 and J is TRBJ2-6; maybe TRBD1 (6 bases). V was shortened by 8 bases and J by 4 bases, with 15 bases between the two germline ends. The CDR3 sequence is 15 residues long. Germline V gene sequence: CDR1 SNHLY, CDR2 FYNNEI. Here the CDR3 DNA reads TGTGCCAGCCGCTCAGGGGATTCAGGGGCCAACGTCCTGACTTTC. Protein product: CASRSGDSGANVLTF. Using reference TRBV2 and TRBJ2-6 for the parts outside the CDR3, the full variable domain is EPEVTQTPSHQVTQMGQEVILRCVPISNHLYFYWYRQILGQKVEFLVSFYNNEISEKSEIFDDQFSVERPDGSNFTLKIRSTKLEDSAMYFCASRSGDSGANVLTFGAGSRLTVL.

In its sample, this clonotype was seen a few times. The rearrangement uses TRBV9 and TRBJ2-7; D call uncertain. The germline V and J ends were trimmed by 2 bases and 4 bases, with 16 bases remaining between them. Germline V gene sequence: CDR1 SGDLS, CDR2 YYNGEE. The CDR3 runs 15 residues. In DNA, the CDR3 is TGTGCCAGCAGCGTGGGCGGAGTGATCGGTTACGAGCAGTACTTC. Translated, it gives CASSVGGVIGYEQYF. The full variable domain, in which reference TRBV9 and TRBJ2-7 provide the parts outside the CDR3, is DSGVTQTPKHLITATGQRVTLRCSPRSGDLSVYWYQQSLDQGLQFLIQYYNGEERAKGNILERFSAQQFPDLHSELNLSSLELGDSALYFCASSVGGVIGYEQYFGPGTRLTVT.

This clonotype was seen many times. The V and J genes are TRBV5-6 and TRBJ2-5; D remains ambiguous. V lost 1 base, J lost 5 bases, and 3 bases lay in between. Per the germline V gene, CDR1 is SGHDT and CDR2 is YYEEEE. CDR3 size: 11 residues. The CDR3 nucleotides read TGTGCCAGCAGCTTGAAGGAGACCCAGTACTTC. Its protein product is CASSLKETQYF.

This clonotype was counted at least ten times. This chain connects TRBV10-2 to TRBJ2-5, with D possibly being TRBD2 (6 bases). The CDR3 has 14 amino acids. Germline values: CDR1 WSHSY, CDR2 SAAADI. V was pared by 2 bases and J by 5 bases, with 12 bases between. In DNA, the CDR3 is TGCGCCAGCAGTGAGAGGAGGGGCCAGGAGACCCAGTACTTC. It is translated as CASSERRGQETQYF.

CDR3 nucleotide sequence: TGCGCCAGCAGCCAAGATGGGGCGGGAGGGCGGATTTCCTACAATGAGCAGTTCTTC. Translated: CASSQDGAGGRISYNEQFF. The V gene is TRBV4-1, the J gene TRBJ2-1; 9 bases align to TRBD2. Germline V CDR1 and CDR2: MGHRA, YSYEKL. This CDR3 comprises 19 residues. The trim removed 0 bases at V and 1 base at J, leaving 10 bases unmatched.

The chain recombines TRBV12-3 or TRBV12-4 with TRBJ2-1; D possibly matches TRBD1 or TRBD2 (5 bases each). V shed 6 bases and J shed 6 bases, with 21 bases lying between them. This CDR3 contains 16 residues. For the CDR3, the DNA is TGTGCCAGCAGCCCTGTGCCCCAGGGAGTTGGCAATGAGCAGTTCTTC. This sequence encodes CASSPVPQGVGNEQFF.

Details on this clonotype: This may arise from a read error, as a much more abundant clone is one base away. The chain employs TRBV9 and TRBJ2-3; D ambiguous. The CDR3 extends over 11 amino acids. The germline V gene encodes CDR1 SGDLS and CDR2 YYNGEE. The CDR3 protein is CVSSVEDTQYF. CDR3 nucleotides: TGTGTCAGCAGCGTTGAAGATACGCAGTATTTT.

The genes are TRBV12-3 or TRBV12-4 and TRBJ2-1; D not resolved. Deletions cut 1 base from V and 10 bases from J, with 8 bases between. The CDR3 sequence is 12 residues long. This CDR3 reads CASSLDVREQFF. CDR3 nucleotides: TGTGCCAGCAGTTTAGACGTCCGGGAGCAGTTCTTC.

At least ten counts were recorded for this clonotype. V gene TRBV6-2 or TRBV6-3 combines with J gene TRBJ2-3, with 10 bases aligning to TRBD2. This CDR3 region has 15 residues. Germline CDR1 reads MNHEY; CDR2 reads SVGEGT. The V segment lost 5 bases and the J segment 4 bases; nucleotides outside the gene matches: 6. The CDR3 DNA reads as TGTGCCAGCAGTCCAACTAGCGGGATAGCAGATACGCAGTATTTT. Encoded protein: CASSPTSGIADTQYF.

This clonotype was seen ten or more times. V and J are TRBV18 and TRBJ1-3; tentatively, D is TRBD1 (5 bases). The CDR3 contains 15 residues. Trimming cost V 3 bases and J 4 bases, with 13 bases left between them. Germline loops: CDR1 KGHSH, CDR2 LQKENI. CDR3 sequence (DNA): TGTGCCAGCTCACCCGGGACGTCCAGCGGAAACACCATATATTTT. Amino acid sequence: CASSPGTSSGNTIYF.

This clonotype was counted ten times or more. This rearrangement joins TRBV4-2 to TRBJ2-1; 7 nucleotides align to TRBD2. V dropped 4 bases and J dropped 1; count of bases not matched to a gene: 10. Per the germline V gene, CDR1 is LGHNA and CDR2 is YNFKEQ. The CDR3 has 17 amino acids. The CDR3 DNA sequence: TGTGCCAGCAGCCCGCTGGGGGAGGGCCAATCCTACAATGAGCAGTTCTTC. Its protein product is CASSPLGEGQSYNEQFF.

The gene calls are TRBV27 and TRBJ2-1; 8 positions agree with TRBD2. Per germline, CDR1 MNHEY and CDR2 SMNVEV (reference sequence). V was clipped by 6 bases and J by 9 bases; unmatched bases: 4. This CDR3 has 12 residues. The CDR3 coding sequence is TGTGCCAGCAGACTTAGCGGGGTTGAGCAGTTCTTC. Amino acid sequence: CASRLSGVEQFF.

The CDR3 region is CASSLVLSYEQYF. The CDR3 DNA reads TGTGCCAGCAGCTTAGTCCTCTCCTACGAGCAGTACTTC. This chain connects TRBV7-2 to TRBJ2-7; unclear D gene. Germline V lookup: CDR1 SGHTA, CDR2 FQGNSA. The V end was cut by 1 base, the J end by 0 bases, with 4 bases between. The CDR3 totals 13 residues.